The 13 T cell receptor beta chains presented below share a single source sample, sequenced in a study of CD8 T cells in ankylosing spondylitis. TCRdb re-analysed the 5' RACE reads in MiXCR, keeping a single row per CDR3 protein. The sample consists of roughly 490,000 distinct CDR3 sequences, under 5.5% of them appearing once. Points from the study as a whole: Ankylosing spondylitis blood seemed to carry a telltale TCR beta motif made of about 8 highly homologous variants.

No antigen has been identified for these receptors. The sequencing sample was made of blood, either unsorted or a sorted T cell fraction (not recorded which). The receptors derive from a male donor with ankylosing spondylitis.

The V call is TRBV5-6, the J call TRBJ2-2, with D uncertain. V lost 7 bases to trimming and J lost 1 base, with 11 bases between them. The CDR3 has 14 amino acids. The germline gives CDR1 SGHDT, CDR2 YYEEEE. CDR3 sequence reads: CASGPRGNTGELFF. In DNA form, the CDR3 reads TGTGCCAGCGGCCCCAGAGGGAACACCGGGGAGCTGTTTTTT.

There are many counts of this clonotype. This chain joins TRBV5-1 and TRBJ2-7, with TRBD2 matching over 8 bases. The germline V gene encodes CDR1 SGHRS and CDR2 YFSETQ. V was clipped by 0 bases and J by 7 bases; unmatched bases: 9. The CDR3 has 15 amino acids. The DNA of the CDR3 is TGCGCCAGCAGCTTGGAGCCAGCGGGAGTTGATGAGCAGTACTTC. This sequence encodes CASSLEPAGVDEQYF.

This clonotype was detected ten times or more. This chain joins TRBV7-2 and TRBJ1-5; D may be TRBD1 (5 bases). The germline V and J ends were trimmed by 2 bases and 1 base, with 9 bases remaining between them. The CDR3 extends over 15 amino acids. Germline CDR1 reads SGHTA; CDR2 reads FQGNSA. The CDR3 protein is CASSLLRGSNQPQHF. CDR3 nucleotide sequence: TGTGCCAGCAGCTTATTAAGGGGCAGCAATCAGCCCCAGCATTTT.

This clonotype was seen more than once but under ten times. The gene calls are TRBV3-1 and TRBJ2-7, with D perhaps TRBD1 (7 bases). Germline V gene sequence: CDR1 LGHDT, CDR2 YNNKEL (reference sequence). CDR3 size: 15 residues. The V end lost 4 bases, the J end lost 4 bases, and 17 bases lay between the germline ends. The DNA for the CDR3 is TGTGCCAGCAGCCCCTACGGAGGGGGCGGGTACGAGCAGTACTTC. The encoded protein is CASSPYGGGGYEQYF.

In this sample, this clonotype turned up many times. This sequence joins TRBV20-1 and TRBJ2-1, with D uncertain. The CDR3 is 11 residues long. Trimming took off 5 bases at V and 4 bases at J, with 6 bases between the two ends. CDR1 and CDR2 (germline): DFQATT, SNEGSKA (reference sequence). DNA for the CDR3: TGCAGTGCTCTTATATACAATGAGCAGTTCTTC. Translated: CSALIYNEQFF.

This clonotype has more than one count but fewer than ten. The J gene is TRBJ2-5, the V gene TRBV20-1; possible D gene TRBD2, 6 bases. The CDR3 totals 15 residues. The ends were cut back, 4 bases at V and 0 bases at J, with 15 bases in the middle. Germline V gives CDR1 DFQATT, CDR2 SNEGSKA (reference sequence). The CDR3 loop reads CSAISGTSYQETQYF. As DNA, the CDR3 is TGCAGTGCTATTTCCGGGACTTCGTACCAAGAGACCCAGTACTTC.

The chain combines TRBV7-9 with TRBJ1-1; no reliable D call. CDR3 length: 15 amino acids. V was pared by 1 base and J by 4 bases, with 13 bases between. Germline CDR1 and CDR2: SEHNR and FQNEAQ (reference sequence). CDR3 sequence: CASSLGWRVGTEAFF. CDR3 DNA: TGTGCCAGCAGCTTAGGATGGAGGGTCGGCACTGAAGCTTTCTTT.

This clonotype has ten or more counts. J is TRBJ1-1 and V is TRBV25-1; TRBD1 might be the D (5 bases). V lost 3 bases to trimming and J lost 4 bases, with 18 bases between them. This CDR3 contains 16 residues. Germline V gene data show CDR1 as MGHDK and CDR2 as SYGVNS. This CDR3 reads CASSDPRQGEVTEAFF. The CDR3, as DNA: TGTGCCAGCAGTGACCCCCGCCAGGGAGAGGTCACTGAAGCTTTCTTT.

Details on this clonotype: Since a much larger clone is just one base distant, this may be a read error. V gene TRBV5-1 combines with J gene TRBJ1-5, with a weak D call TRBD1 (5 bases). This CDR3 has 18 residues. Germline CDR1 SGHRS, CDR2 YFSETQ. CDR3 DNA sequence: TGCGCCAGCAGCCCTAACCCTCCGGACGGGGGAAGCAATCAGCCCCAGCGTTTT. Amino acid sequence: CASSPNPPDGGSNQPQRF.

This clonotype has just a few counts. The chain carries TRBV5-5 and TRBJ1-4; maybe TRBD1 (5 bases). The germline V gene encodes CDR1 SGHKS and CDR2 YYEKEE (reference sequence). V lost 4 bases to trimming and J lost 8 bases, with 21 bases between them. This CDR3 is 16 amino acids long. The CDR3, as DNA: TGTGCCAGCAGCACCTCAAGGAGGGGCGATCAGGAAAAACTGTTTTTT. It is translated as CASSTSRRGDQEKLFF.

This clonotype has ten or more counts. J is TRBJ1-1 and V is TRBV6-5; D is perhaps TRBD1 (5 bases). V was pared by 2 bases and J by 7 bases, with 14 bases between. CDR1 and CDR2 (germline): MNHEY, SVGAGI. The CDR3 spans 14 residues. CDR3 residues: CASSYDSGYYEAFF. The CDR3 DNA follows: TGTGCCAGCAGTTACGACAGCGGATACTATGAAGCTTTCTTT.

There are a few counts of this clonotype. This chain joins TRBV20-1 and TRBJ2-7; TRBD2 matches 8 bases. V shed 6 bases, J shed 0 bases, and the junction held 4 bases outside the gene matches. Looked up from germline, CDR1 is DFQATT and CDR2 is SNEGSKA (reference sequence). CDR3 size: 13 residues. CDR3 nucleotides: TGCAGTGCCGGGGGGGGGCCCTCCTACGAGCAGTACTTC. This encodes CSAGGGPSYEQYF.

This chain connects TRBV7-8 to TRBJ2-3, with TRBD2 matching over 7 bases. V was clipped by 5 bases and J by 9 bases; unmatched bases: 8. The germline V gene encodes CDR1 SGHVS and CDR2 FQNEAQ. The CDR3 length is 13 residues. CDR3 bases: TGTGCCAGCAGCCGGAGAGGGGAGGGCACGCAGTATTTT. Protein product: CASSRRGEGTQYF.